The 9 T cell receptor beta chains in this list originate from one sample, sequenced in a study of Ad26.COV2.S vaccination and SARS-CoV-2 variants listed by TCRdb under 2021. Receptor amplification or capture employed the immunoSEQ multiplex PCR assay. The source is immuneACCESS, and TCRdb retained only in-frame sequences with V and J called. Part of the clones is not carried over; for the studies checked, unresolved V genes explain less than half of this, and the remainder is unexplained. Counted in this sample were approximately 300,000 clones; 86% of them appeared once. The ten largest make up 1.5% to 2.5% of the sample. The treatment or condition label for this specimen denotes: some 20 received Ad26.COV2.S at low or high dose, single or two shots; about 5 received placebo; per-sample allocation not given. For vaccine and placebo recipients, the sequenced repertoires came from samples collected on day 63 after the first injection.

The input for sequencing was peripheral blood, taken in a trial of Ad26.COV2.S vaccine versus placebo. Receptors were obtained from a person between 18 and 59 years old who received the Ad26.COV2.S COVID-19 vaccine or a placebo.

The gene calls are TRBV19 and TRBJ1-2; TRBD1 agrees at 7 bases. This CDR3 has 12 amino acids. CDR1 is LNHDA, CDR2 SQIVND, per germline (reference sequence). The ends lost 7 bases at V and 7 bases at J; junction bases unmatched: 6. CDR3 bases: TGTGCCAGTACCTCGACAGGGCTTGGCTACACCTTC. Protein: CASTSTGLGYTF. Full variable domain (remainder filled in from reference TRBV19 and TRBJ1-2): DGGITQSPKYLFRKEGQNVTLSCEQNLNHDAMYWYRQDPGQGLRLIYYSQIVNDFQKGDIAEGYSVSREKKESFPLTVTSAQKNPTAFYLCASTSTGLGYTFGSGTRLTVV.

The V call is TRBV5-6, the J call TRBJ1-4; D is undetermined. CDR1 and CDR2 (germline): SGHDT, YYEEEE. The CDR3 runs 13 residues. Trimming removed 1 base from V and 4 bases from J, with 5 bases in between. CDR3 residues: CASSLSGNEKLFF. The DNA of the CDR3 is TGTGCCAGCAGCTTGTCGGGTAATGAAAAACTGTTTTTT.

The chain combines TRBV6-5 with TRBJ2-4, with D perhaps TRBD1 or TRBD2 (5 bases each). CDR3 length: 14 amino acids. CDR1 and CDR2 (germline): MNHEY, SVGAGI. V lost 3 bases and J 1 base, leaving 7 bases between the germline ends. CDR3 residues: CASSYGTAKNIQYF. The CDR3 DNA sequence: TGTGCCAGCAGTTATGGGACCGCCAAAAACATTCAGTACTTC.

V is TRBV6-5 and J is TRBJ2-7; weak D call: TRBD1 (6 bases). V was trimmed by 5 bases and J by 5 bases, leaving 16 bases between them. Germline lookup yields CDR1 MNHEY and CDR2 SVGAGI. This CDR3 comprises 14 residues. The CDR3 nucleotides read TGTGCCAGCAGTAAGGACACAGGGTTTGACGAGCAGTACTTC. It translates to CASSKDTGFDEQYF.

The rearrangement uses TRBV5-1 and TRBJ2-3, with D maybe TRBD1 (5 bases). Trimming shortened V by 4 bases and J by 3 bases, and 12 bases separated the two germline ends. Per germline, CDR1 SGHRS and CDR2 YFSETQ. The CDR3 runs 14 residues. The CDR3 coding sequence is TGCGCCAGCAGCCCACAGGTCCCTACAGATACGCAGTATTTT. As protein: CASSPQVPTDTQYF.

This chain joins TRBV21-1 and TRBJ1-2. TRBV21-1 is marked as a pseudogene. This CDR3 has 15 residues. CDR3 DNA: TGTGCCAGCAGCATATCTAACAGTAGTCTGCGGGGCTACACCTTC. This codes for CASSISNSSLRGYTF.

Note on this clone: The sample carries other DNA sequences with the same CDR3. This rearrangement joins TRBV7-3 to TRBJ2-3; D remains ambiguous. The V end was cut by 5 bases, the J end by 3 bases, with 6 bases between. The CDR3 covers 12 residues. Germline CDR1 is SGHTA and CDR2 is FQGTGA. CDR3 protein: CASSPGTDTQYF. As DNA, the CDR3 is TGTGCCAGCAGCCCCGGGACAGATACGCAGTATTTT.

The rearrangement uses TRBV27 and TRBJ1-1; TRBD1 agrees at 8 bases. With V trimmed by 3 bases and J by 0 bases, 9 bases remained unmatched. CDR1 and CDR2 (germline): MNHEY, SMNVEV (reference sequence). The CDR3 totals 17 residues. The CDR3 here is CASSFSGGAGMNTEAFF. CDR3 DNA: TGTGCCAGCAGTTTCTCAGGGGGCGCAGGCATGAACACTGAAGCTTTCTTT.

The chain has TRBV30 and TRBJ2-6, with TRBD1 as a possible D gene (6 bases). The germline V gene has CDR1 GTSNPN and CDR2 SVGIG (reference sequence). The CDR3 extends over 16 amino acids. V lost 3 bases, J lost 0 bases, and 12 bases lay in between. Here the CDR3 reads CAWRDRDTSGANVLTF. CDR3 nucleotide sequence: TGTGCCTGGAGAGACCGGGACACCTCTGGGGCCAACGTCCTGACTTTC. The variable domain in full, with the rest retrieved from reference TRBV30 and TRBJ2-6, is SQTIHQWPATLVQPVGSPLSLECTVEGTSNPNLYWYRQAAGRGLQLLFYSVGIGQISSEVPQNLSASRPQDRQFILSSKKLLLSDSGFYLCAWRDRDTSGANVLTFGAGSRLTVL.